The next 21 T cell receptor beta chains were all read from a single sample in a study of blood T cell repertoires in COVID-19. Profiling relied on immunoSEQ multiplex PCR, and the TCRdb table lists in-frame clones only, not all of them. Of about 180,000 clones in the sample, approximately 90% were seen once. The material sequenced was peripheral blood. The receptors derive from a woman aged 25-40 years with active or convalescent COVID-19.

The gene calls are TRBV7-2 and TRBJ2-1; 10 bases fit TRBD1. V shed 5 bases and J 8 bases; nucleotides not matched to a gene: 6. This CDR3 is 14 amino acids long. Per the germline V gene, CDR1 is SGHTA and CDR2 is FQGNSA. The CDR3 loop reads CASSTDRGMYEQFF. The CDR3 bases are TGTGCCAGCAGCACGGACAGGGGGATGTATGAGCAGTTCTTC. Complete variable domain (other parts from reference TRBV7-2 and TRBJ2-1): GAGVSQSPSNKVTEKGKDVELRCDPISGHTALYWYRQSLGQGLEFLIYFQGNSAPDKSGLPSDRFSAERTGGSVSTLTIQRTQQEDSAVYLCASSTDRGMYEQFFGPGTRLTVL.

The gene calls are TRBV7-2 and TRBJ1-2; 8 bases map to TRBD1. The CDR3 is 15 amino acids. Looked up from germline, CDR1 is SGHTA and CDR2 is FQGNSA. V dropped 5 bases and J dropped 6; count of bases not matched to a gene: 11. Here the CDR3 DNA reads TGTGCCAGCAGCGCCTGGACAGGGAGTCGCAATGGCTACACCTTC. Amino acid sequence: CASSAWTGSRNGYTF.

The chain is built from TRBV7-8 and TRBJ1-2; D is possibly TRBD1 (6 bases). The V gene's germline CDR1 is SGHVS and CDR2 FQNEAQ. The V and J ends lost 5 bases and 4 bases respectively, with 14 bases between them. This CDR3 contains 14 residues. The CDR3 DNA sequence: TGTGCCAGCAGCGCGCACAGGGTGCGCTATGGCTACACCTTC. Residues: CASSAHRVRYGYTF.

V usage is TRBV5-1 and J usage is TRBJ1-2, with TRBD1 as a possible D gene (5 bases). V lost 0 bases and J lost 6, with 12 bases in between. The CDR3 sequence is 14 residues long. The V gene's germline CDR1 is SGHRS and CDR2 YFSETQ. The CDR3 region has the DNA TGCGCCAGCAGCTTGGTTCAGGGTCAAAATGGCTACACCTTC. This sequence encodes CASSLVQGQNGYTF.

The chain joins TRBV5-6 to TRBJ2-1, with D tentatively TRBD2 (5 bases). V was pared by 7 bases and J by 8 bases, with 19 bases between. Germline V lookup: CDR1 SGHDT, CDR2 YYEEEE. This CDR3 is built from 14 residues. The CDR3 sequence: CASARTSFAHEQFF. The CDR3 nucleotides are TGTGCCAGCGCCAGGACTTCTTTCGCCCATGAGCAGTTCTTC.

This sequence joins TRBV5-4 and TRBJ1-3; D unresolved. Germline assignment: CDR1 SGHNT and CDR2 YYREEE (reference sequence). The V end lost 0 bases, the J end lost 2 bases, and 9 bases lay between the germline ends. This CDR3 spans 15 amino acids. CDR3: CASSLAGKAGNTIYF. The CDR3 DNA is TGTGCCAGCAGCTTGGCGGGGAAGGCTGGAAACACCATATATTTT.

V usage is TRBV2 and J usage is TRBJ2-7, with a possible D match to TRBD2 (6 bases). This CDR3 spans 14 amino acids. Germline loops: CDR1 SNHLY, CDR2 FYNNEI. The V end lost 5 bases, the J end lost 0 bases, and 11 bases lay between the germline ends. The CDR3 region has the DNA TGTGCCAGCAGTCTTTTAGCGGACTCCTACGAGCAGTACTTC. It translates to CASSLLADSYEQYF.

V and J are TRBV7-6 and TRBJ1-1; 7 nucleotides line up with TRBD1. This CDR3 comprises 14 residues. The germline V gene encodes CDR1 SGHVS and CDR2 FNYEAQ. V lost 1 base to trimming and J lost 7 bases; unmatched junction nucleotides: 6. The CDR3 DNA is TGTGCCAGCAGCTTAGATGGCTCAGGGGGTGAAGCTTTCTTT. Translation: CASSLDGSGGEAFF.

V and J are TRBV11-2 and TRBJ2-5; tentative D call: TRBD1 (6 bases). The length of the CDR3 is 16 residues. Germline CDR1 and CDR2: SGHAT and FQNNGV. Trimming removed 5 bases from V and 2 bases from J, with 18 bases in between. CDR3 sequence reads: CASSPRGQRIQETQYF. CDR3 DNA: TGTGCCAGCAGCCCTCGCGGACAGAGAATTCAAGAGACCCAGTACTTC.

CDR3 residues: CSAREGVNEKLFF. The CDR3 nucleotides read TGCAGCGCCCGAGAAGGGGTTAATGAAAAACTGTTTTTT. V gene TRBV29-1 combines with J gene TRBJ1-4; D might be TRBD1 (5 bases). V lost 7 bases, J lost 4 bases, and 13 bases lay in between. The V gene's germline CDR1 is SQVTM and CDR2 ANQGSEA. This CDR3 is 13 amino acids long.

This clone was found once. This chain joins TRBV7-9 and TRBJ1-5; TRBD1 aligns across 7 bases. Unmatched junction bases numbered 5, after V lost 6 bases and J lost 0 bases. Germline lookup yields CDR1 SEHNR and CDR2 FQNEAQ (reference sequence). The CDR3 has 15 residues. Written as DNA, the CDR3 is TGTGCCAGCAGTTCGACAGGGAGTAGCAATCAGCCCCAGCATTTT. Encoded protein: CASSSTGSSNQPQHF.

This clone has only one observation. DNA for the CDR3: TGTGCCAGCAGTCGACAGGCTATCTCTGGAAACACCATATATTTT. It codes for CASSRQAISGNTIYF. The chain uses TRBV6-2 or TRBV6-3 and TRBJ1-3; possible D gene TRBD1, 6 bases. Trimming took off 5 bases at V and 0 bases at J, with 11 bases between the two ends. CDR3 length equals 15 residues. Germline V gives CDR1 MNHEY, CDR2 SVGEGT.

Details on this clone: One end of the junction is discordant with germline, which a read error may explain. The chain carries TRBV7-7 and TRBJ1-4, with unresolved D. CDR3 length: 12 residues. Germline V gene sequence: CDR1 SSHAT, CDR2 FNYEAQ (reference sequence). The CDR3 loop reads CASSPNGEKLFF. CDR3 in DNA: TGTGCTAGCAGCCCCAACGGTGAAAAACTGTTTTTT.

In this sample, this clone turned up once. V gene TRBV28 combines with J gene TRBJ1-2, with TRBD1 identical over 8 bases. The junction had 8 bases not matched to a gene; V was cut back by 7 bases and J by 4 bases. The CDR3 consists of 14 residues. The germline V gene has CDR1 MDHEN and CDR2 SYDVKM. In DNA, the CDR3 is TGTGCCAGCACCAACCAGGGGACAGGCTATGGCTACACCTTC. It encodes CASTNQGTGYGYTF.

CDR3 nucleotides: TGTGCCAGTAGTATAGTTAGCGCCGATTCCACCGGGGAGCTGTTTTTT. Translating gives CASSIVSADSTGELFF. The V and J genes are TRBV19 and TRBJ2-2, with D maybe TRBD2 (5 bases). Germline lookup yields CDR1 LNHDA and CDR2 SQIVND (reference sequence). Between the trimmed V and J ends, which lost 1 base and 4 bases, there was a span of 13 bases. This CDR3 is built from 16 residues.

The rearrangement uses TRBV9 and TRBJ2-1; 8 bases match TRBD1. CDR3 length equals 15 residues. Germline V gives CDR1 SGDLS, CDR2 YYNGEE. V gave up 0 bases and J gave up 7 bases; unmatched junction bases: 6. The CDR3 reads CASSVVQGARNEQFF. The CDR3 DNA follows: TGTGCCAGCAGCGTAGTTCAGGGGGCGCGGAATGAGCAGTTCTTC.

This CDR3 is CASSPGRGSYNEQFF. In DNA form, the CDR3 reads TGCGCCAGCAGTCCCGGACGGGGCTCCTACAATGAGCAGTTCTTC. This rearrangement joins TRBV10-1 to TRBJ2-1, with D possibly matching TRBD2 (5 bases). The CDR3 has 15 residues. Per the germline V gene, CDR1 is WNHNN and CDR2 is SYGVQD (reference sequence). Trimming removed 5 bases from V and 0 bases from J, with 11 bases in between.

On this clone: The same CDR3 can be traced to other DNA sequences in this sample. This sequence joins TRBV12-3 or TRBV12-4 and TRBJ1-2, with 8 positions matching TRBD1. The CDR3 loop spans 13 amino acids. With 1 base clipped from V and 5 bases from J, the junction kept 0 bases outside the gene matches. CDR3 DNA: TGTGCCAGCAGTTTAGGACAGGGGTATGGCTACACCTTC. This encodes CASSLGQGYGYTF.

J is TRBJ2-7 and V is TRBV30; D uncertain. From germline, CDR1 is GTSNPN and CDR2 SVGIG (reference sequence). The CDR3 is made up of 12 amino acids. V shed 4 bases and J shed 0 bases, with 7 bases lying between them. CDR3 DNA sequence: TGTGCCTGGAAGGCGGTCTCCTACGAGCAGTACTTC. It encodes CAWKAVSYEQYF. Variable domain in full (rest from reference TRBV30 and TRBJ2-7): SQTIHQWPATLVQPVGSPLSLECTVEGTSNPNLYWYRQAAGRGLQLLFYSVGIGQISSEVPQNLSASRPQDRQFILSSKKLLLSDSGFYLCAWKAVSYEQYFGPGTRLTVT.

CDR3 residues: CASSPPIIGQGNTGELFF. The DNA for the CDR3 is TGCGCCAGCAGCCCTCCGATCATTGGGCAGGGAAACACCGGGGAGCTGTTTTTT. The V call is TRBV4-1, the J call TRBJ2-2; the D gene is possibly TRBD1 (5 bases). Germline CDR1 and CDR2: MGHRA and YSYEKL. The CDR3 sequence is 18 residues long. Between the trimmed V and J ends, which lost 4 bases and 2 bases, there was a span of 20 bases.

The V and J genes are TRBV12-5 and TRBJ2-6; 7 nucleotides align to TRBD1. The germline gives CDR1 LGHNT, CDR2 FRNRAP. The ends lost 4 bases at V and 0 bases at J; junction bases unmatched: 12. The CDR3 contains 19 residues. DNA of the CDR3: TGTGCTAGTGGTTCGACCTGGGACAGCGATAGCTCTGGGGCCAACGTCCTGACTTTC. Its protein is CASGSTWDSDSSGANVLTF.